These 10 T cell receptor beta chains were all obtained from the same sample, sequenced in a study of long-term antiretroviral therapy in people with HIV. At the survey level, the v3.0 immunoSEQ assay was run. TCRdb's copy holds only in-frame clones and misses some; the assay was immunoSEQ multiplex PCR. Of 38,000 or so clones listed, over 80% were seen once; the top ten hold roughly 5%. The sequences come from unsorted PBMCs, collected 1.5 years after starting antiretroviral therapy. Receptor source: a man aged 18 to 35 with HIV.

This clone was recorded a few times. The chain links TRBV29-1 to TRBJ1-2, with D possibly matching TRBD1 (6 bases). There are 12 residues in the CDR3. Germline assignment: CDR1 SQVTM and CDR2 ANQGSEA. Trimming took 5 bases from V and 8 from J, leaving 15 bases between them. CDR3 sequence: CSVPDRGLGYTF. The CDR3 nucleotides are TGCAGCGTTCCCGACCGGGGGCTCGGCTACACCTTC.

This chain connects TRBV29-1 to TRBJ1-1; D possibly corresponds to TRBD1 (6 bases). CDR3 size: 13 residues. Trimming cost V 5 bases and J 2 bases, with 12 bases left between them. Germline lookup yields CDR1 SQVTM and CDR2 ANQGSEA. The CDR3 DNA follows: TGCAGCGTTCTCGACAGGTCCAACACTGAAGCTTTCTTT. This encodes CSVLDRSNTEAFF.

This clone is a singleton in its sample. The V and J genes are TRBV7-9 and TRBJ2-2; no definite D call. The CDR3 runs to 17 residues. V was trimmed by 5 bases and J by 6 bases, leaving 22 bases between them. The germline V gene encodes CDR1 SEHNR and CDR2 FQNEAQ (reference sequence). DNA of the CDR3: TGTGCCAGCAGCCTCGACGTTGCGGTCTGGTTCCCCGGGGAGCTGTTTTTT. Its protein product is CASSLDVAVWFPGELFF.

This clone has just one count. The chain is built from TRBV19 and TRBJ2-3; 7 bases map to TRBD2. The V gene's germline CDR1 is LNHDA and CDR2 SQIVND (reference sequence). The V and J ends lost 2 bases and 4 bases, in that order; junction bases with no gene match: 6. The CDR3 covers 15 residues. The CDR3: CASSITAGAPDTQYF. The CDR3 DNA is TGTGCCAGTAGTATAACTGCGGGAGCGCCAGATACGCAGTATTTT.

This chain uses TRBV28 with TRBJ2-7, with TRBD1 matching 9 bases. With V trimmed by 6 bases and J by 5 bases, 8 bases remained unmatched. CDR3 length: 14 amino acids. Germline-derived CDR1 and CDR2 are MDHEN and SYDVKM. The CDR3 is CASSVPGQGDEQYF. The CDR3 region has the DNA TGTGCCAGCAGCGTCCCGGGACAGGGAGACGAGCAGTACTTC.

V is TRBV18 and J is TRBJ2-7; 11 bases are shared with TRBD2. The CDR3 is 15 residues long. Looked up from germline, CDR1 is KGHSH and CDR2 is LQKENI. V gave up 2 bases and J gave up 2 bases; unmatched junction bases: 2. The CDR3 nucleotides read TGTGCCAGCTCACCAGGGACTAGCGGTCCCTACGAGCAGTACTTC. Its protein is CASSPGTSGPYEQYF.

V usage is TRBV5-1 and J usage is TRBJ2-3; D remains ambiguous. Germline V lookup: CDR1 SGHRS, CDR2 YFSETQ. V lost 4 bases to trimming and J lost 4 bases, with 13 bases between them. The CDR3 extends over 14 amino acids. This CDR3 is CASSPFIAADTQYF. The CDR3 nucleotides are TGCGCCAGCAGCCCCTTTATCGCGGCAGATACGCAGTATTTT.

The rearrangement joins TRBV10-2 to TRBJ2-7, with a tentative D call TRBD2 (7 bases). This CDR3 is built from 13 residues. Trimming cost V 4 bases and J 3 bases, with 10 bases left between them. CDR1 is WSHSY and CDR2 is SAAADI in the germline V gene. The CDR3, as DNA: TGCGCCAGCAGTGGGGGGGGCGGCTACGAGCAGTACTTC. It codes for CASSGGGGYEQYF.

V and J are TRBV5-4 and TRBJ1-2; no definite D call. The ends were cut back, 6 bases at V and 1 base at J, with 10 bases in the middle. This CDR3 spans 13 amino acids. CDR1 and CDR2 (germline): SGHNT, YYREEE (reference sequence). Here the CDR3 DNA reads TGTGCCAGCACCCCGCGAAATAACTATGGCTACACCTTC. Translation gives CASTPRNNYGYTF.

CDR3 in DNA: TGTGCCAGCAGCTTAGGGCAGAGCAACACCGGGGAGCTGTTTTTT. Residues: CASSLGQSNTGELFF. The rearrangement joins TRBV7-2 to TRBJ2-2, with D unclear. Looked up from germline, CDR1 is SGHTA and CDR2 is FQGNSA. The V gene lost 1 base and the J gene lost 2 bases, with 8 bases spanning the gap. The CDR3 has 15 residues.